The rows below give T cell receptor beta chains drawn from one sample of a study of human T cells and chemical hapten exposure. One entry per CDR3 protein, called by TCRdb with MiXCR from the RACE reads. The data show some 32,000 distinct CDR3 sequences, nearly 6% seen once. The source material was whole blood, sampled in connection with sensitization to the hapten diphenylcyclopropenone (DPC). The receptor set was obtained from a man in his thirties or forties with alopecia areata. Some clones in this sample may be carry-over from other donors' samples. The CDR3 runs from the conserved cysteine through the conserved F or W. Each record gives: CDR3 protein, CDR3 DNA, D gene, clone size, V gene, J gene. The D gene is left open where the match is weak. The listing skips clone size in some rows; elsewhere it reads once, few, many or a size class.

cdr3_aa: CASSLAGGSETQYF
cdr3_nt: TGTGCCAGCAGTTTGGCGGGAGGATCAGAGACCCAGTACTTC
d_call: TRBD2
clone_size: many
v_call: TRBV12-3/TRBV12-4
j_call: TRBJ2-5

cdr3_aa: CASSPSGTSGGETQYF
cdr3_nt: TGTGCCAGCAGCCCTAGCGGGACTAGCGGGGGTGAGACCCAGTACTTC
d_call: TRBD2
clone_size: many
v_call: TRBV7-2
j_call: TRBJ2-5

cdr3_aa: CASGLGTTGASLGDTQYF
cdr3_nt: TGTGCTAGTGGTTTGGGGACGACAGGGGCTAGTTTAGGAGATACGCAGTATTTT
d_call: TRBD1
clone_size: many
v_call: TRBV12-5
j_call: TRBJ2-3

cdr3_aa: CASSGLAGGTSYEQYF
cdr3_nt: TGTGCCAGCAGTGGACTAGCGGGAGGTACTTCCTACGAGCAGTACTTC
d_call: TRBD2
clone_size: many
v_call: TRBV25-1
j_call: TRBJ2-7

cdr3_aa: CASSLQGASNQPQHF
cdr3_nt: TGTGCCAGCAGCCTTCAGGGGGCAAGCAATCAGCCCCAGCATTTT
d_call: TRBD1
clone_size: many
v_call: TRBV9
j_call: TRBJ1-5

cdr3_aa: CSVPQDRDEQFF
cdr3_nt: TGCAGCGTTCCCCAAGACAGGGACGAGCAGTTCTTC
d_call: TRBD1
clone_size: -
v_call: TRBV29-1
j_call: TRBJ2-1

cdr3_aa: CAWSLLERGTDTQYF
cdr3_nt: TGTGCCTGGAGTCTGCTGGAGAGAGGAACAGATACGCAGTATTTT
d_call: -
clone_size: many
v_call: TRBV30
j_call: TRBJ2-3

cdr3_aa: CATGDSSNQPQHF
cdr3_nt: TGTGCCACCGGAGACAGCAGCAATCAGCCCCAGCATTTT
d_call: -
clone_size: many
v_call: TRBV10-3
j_call: TRBJ1-5

cdr3_aa: CSATPGTTSGNEQFF
cdr3_nt: TGCAGTGCTACCCCCGGGACTACGTCTGGCAATGAGCAGTTCTTC
d_call: TRBD2
clone_size: many
v_call: TRBV20-1
j_call: TRBJ2-1

cdr3_aa: CSARELAGSYEQYF
cdr3_nt: TGCAGTGCTAGGGAACTAGCGGGCTCCTACGAGCAGTACTTC
d_call: TRBD2
clone_size: -
v_call: TRBV20-1
j_call: TRBJ2-7

cdr3_aa: CSARDLLAGGYTGELFF
cdr3_nt: TGCAGTGCTAGAGATCTACTAGCGGGAGGGTACACCGGGGAGCTGTTTTTT
d_call: TRBD2
clone_size: many
v_call: TRBV20-1
j_call: TRBJ2-2

cdr3_aa: CASSTRLERGVDTQYF
cdr3_nt: TGTGCCAGCAGCACCAGACTAGAGCGGGGGGTCGATACGCAGTATTTT
d_call: TRBD2
clone_size: many
v_call: TRBV13
j_call: TRBJ2-3

cdr3_aa: CATSRDSGGWTEAFF
cdr3_nt: TGTGCCACCAGCAGAGATTCCGGTGGGTGGACTGAAGCTTTCTTT
d_call: -
clone_size: many
v_call: TRBV15
j_call: TRBJ1-1

cdr3_aa: CSVGREVATEAFF
cdr3_nt: TGCAGCGTTGGGCGTGAAGTGGCCACTGAAGCTTTCTTT
d_call: -
clone_size: many
v_call: TRBV29-1
j_call: TRBJ1-1

cdr3_aa: CASSEGRLGNEKLFF
cdr3_nt: TGTGCCAGCAGTGAAGGGCGGTTGGGAAATGAAAAACTGTTTTTT
d_call: -
clone_size: many
v_call: TRBV2
j_call: TRBJ1-4

cdr3_aa: CSASTQSYEKLFF
cdr3_nt: TGCAGTGCTAGTACACAGTCTTATGAAAAACTGTTTTTT
d_call: -
clone_size: many
v_call: TRBV20-1
j_call: TRBJ1-4